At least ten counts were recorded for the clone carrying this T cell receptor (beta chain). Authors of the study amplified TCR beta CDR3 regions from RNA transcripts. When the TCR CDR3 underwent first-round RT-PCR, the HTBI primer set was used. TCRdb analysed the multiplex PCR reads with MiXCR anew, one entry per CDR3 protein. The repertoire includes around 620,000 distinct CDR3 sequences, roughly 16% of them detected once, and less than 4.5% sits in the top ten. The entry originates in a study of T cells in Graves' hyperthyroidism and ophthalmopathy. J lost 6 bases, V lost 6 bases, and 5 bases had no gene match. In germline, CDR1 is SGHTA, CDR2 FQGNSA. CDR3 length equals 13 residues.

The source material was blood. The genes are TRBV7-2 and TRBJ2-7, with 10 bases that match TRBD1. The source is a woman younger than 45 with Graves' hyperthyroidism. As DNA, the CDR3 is TGTGCCAGCAGAAGGGACAGGGGCCTCGAGCAGTACTTC. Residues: CASRRDRGLEQYF.